A selection of T cell receptor beta chains follows, all from one sample in a study of blood T cell repertoires in COVID-19. Libraries were prepared by immunoSEQ multiplex PCR; TCRdb keeps only in-frame clonotypes and omits some of them. Of roughly 300,000 clones in the sample, 85% were seen once. The specimen sequenced was peripheral blood. The source is a human donor in a cohort sampled during active COVID-19. Both conserved end residues are part of each CDR3. Fields, in order: V gene, J gene, CDR3 protein.

V gene: TRBV6-5
J gene: TRBJ2-3
CDR3 protein: CASSSVAGGADTQYF

V gene: TRBV6-4
J gene: TRBJ1-3
CDR3 protein: CASPIFPSSGNTIYF

V gene: TRBV5-4
J gene: TRBJ1-1
CDR3 protein: CASSRGQFMNTEAFF

V gene: TRBV6-4
J gene: TRBJ1-4
CDR3 protein: CASRPGRMANEKLFF

V gene: TRBV7-2
J gene: TRBJ2-2
CDR3 protein: CASSLGLSGELFF

V gene: TRBV27
J gene: TRBJ1-2
CDR3 protein: CASSSRGEGYTF

V gene: TRBV4-1
J gene: TRBJ2-7
CDR3 protein: CASSHSGTYEQYF

V gene: TRBV7-8
J gene: TRBJ2-7
CDR3 protein: CASSSLPGSRYEQYF

V gene: TRBV10-3
J gene: TRBJ2-2
CDR3 protein: CAAGTANTGELFF

V gene: TRBV6-2/TRBV6-3
J gene: TRBJ1-3
CDR3 protein: CASSLQAGGNTIYF

V gene: TRBV11-2
J gene: TRBJ2-7
CDR3 protein: CASSSDQDRGVYEQYF

V gene: TRBV24-1
J gene: TRBJ1-2
CDR3 protein: CATSDTRTGRGYTF

V gene: TRBV5-1
J gene: TRBJ2-1
CDR3 protein: CASKDRGTYNEQFF

V gene: TRBV12-3/TRBV12-4
J gene: TRBJ1-2
CDR3 protein: CASSSETAYGYTF

V gene: TRBV28
J gene: TRBJ1-2
CDR3 protein: CASSLGPGVGYTF

V gene: TRBV2
J gene: TRBJ1-1
CDR3 protein: CASNYRALNTEAFF

V gene: TRBV30
J gene: TRBJ1-2
CDR3 protein: CAWSVLYGYTF